This paragraph reports one T cell receptor beta chain. The table lists this clone with a count of one. The specificity of this receptor is unknown. No base-level quality is on record; no much larger clone is a single base apart. The sample is drawn from a study of a mutant IDH1 vaccine in newly diagnosed glioma (dated by TCRdb to the early 2020s). About the full investigation: Patients were given eight vaccinations, in weeks 1, 3, 5, 7, 11, 15, 19 and 23, which matched visits V03 through V10. Of the roughly 34 treated patients, approximately 62% were male and approximately 40% were female, and the mean age was approximately 40 years. Peripheral blood samples were drawn at six visits, namely V03 (baseline), V05, V07, V10, V12 and V13. Before enrollment, patients had received standard therapy of radiotherapy alone, temozolomide alone, or radiochemotherapy with temozolomide; most received the combination. For exploratory analyses, longitudinal TCRB deep sequencing was carried out in around 26 treated patients wherever samples were available. Vaccination started 4-6 weeks after radiotherapy alone, or was given together with temozolomide cycles in the groups whose treatment included chemotherapy.

The trim is 5 bases for V and 0 bases for J, with a gap of 13 bases between the germline ends. In the germline V gene, CDR1 corresponds to MNHEY and CDR2 to SVGAGI. The cysteine opens and the phenylalanine closes a CDR3 of 15 amino acids. The retained sequence is limited to the CDR3, 45 bases, with the frame set at the first base. Study-wide findings and limitations: Availability determined which PBMC samples were chosen for TCRB deep sequencing. Immune responses induced by the vaccine were seen in approximately 93% of patients across multiple MHC alleles. Pseudoprogression appeared unrelated to alterations in the top peripheral T cell clonotypes detected by TCRB sequencing. The authors stated that sample limitations prevented analyses of patient blood samples from being reproduced.

The sample's time point label, decoded: week 5, during vaccination. A 20-mer mutant IDH1 peptide at 300 micrograms in Montanide made up each vaccine dose, which was injected subcutaneously together with topical imiquimod. All donors had newly diagnosed IDH1-mutant astrocytomas of WHO grade 3 or 4 that showed loss of nuclear ATRX. The samples were drawn from NOA16, a multicentre, single-arm, open-label phase I trial in Germany that tested a mutant IDH1 peptide vaccine in humans for the first time. The DNeasy Blood and Tissue Kit was used to extract genomic DNA from EDTA blood for TCRB sequencing. Receptors were amplified or captured by the immunoSEQ multiplex PCR assay. Rearranged TCR beta chain sequences were amplified with the hsTCRB Kit following the manufacturer's protocol. Sequencing of TCRB libraries was carried out on an Illumina MiSeq. The paper's data handling went like this. The proprietary platform of the kit vendor was used for demultiplexing, trimming and gene mapping. The table comes from immuneACCESS by way of TCRdb, which keeps in-frame sequences with V and J called. Part of the clones is missing from these tables; in studies checked, under half for an unresolved V gene and the rest for unknown reasons. The D gene and trimming were derived from the DNA, and the V and J assignments and clone size from that table. Counted in this sample were over 45,000 clones; around 80% of them appeared once. Over 7% of the sample is taken by the ten largest.

The sequence derives from a woman in her forties or fifties with glioma. The sequenced sample was PBMCs, obtained from a glioma patient whose treatment included an IDH1 peptide vaccine. The V gene is TRBV6-5 and the J gene is TRBJ1-1; TRBD1 is possibly the D segment (6 matching bases). The nucleotide sequence is TGTGCCAGCAGTCCGTCTGGGACAATGAACACTGAAGCTTTCTTT. This sequence encodes CASSPSGTMNTEAFF.